A selection of T cell receptor beta chains follows, all from one sample in a study of blood T cell repertoires in COVID-19. The table came from immunoSEQ multiplex PCR; TCRdb's copy has only in-frame clones and leaves some out. Found here are around 100,000 clones, roughly 92% of them singletons; the top ten hold less than 2%. The sample was peripheral blood. These receptors all come from a woman aged 45-59 years with COVID-19, enrolled during active disease. The CDR3 runs from the conserved cysteine through the conserved F or W. The D gene is left open where the match is weak. Some rows have no size entry. The others give once, few or many, or a class for an expanded clone.

D: TRBD1; V: TRBV18; size: -; J: TRBJ1-2; DNA: TGTGCCAGCTCACCGGGACAGGGGACCTTCTATGGCTACACCTTC; CDR3: CASSPGQGTFYGYTF
D: TRBD1; V: TRBV2; size: -; J: TRBJ1-1; DNA: TGTGCCAACCGACAGGGGTTGAACACTGAAGCTTTCTTT; CDR3: CANRQGLNTEAFF
D: -; V: TRBV19; size: -; J: TRBJ1-2; DNA: TGTGCCAGTAGGGGAGGGATAACCTATGGCTACACCTTC; CDR3: CASRGGITYGYTF
D: -; V: TRBV20-1; size: -; J: TRBJ1-5; DNA: TGCAGTGCTAGTGAACACCACCCCAATCAGCCCCAGCATTTT; CDR3: CSASEHHPNQPQHF
D: -; V: TRBV5-1; size: -; J: TRBJ2-2; DNA: TGCGCCAGCAGCCTCACACGAACGAACACCGGGGAGCTGTTTTTT; CDR3: CASSLTRTNTGELFF
D: -; V: TRBV9; size: -; J: TRBJ1-6; DNA: TGTGCCAGCAGCGTAACAGAGTCAAATAATTCACCCCTCCACTTT; CDR3: CASSVTESNNSPLHF
D: -; V: TRBV28; size: -; J: TRBJ1-1; DNA: TGTGCCAGCAGTTACGGACTAGACACTGAAGCTTTCTTT; CDR3: CASSYGLDTEAFF
D: TRBD2; V: TRBV6-5; size: once; J: TRBJ2-1; DNA: TGTGCCAGCAGACCACTAGCGGGGGGGCCCAATGAGCAGTTCTTC; CDR3: CASRPLAGGPNEQFF
D: TRBD1; V: TRBV13; size: -; J: TRBJ1-2; DNA: TGTGCCAGCAGCTTAGGGACAGGGGGCCTAGATGGCTACACCTTC; CDR3: CASSLGTGGLDGYTF
D: -; V: TRBV27; size: -; J: TRBJ1-4; DNA: TGTGCCAGCAGTTTTGGAGGAGCTAATGAAAAACTGTTTTTT; CDR3: CASSFGGANEKLFF
D: TRBD1; V: TRBV7-3; size: few; J: TRBJ2-5; DNA: TGTGCCAGCAGCTTAACCGACAGGGAATTCGAGACCCAGTACTTC; CDR3: CASSLTDREFETQYF
D: -; V: TRBV12-3/TRBV12-4; size: -; J: TRBJ2-1; DNA: TGTGCCAGCAGTTGGCAGGGATACGGTGAGCAGTTCTTC; CDR3: CASSWQGYGEQFF
D: -; V: TRBV6-5; size: -; J: TRBJ2-3; DNA: TGTGCCAGCAGTTACTCGTTCGCAGATACGCAGTATTTT; CDR3: CASSYSFADTQYF
D: TRBD1; V: TRBV28; size: -; J: TRBJ1-2; DNA: TGTGCCAGCAGTCTGGACAGGGCTTATGGCTACACCTTC; CDR3: CASSLDRAYGYTF
D: -; V: TRBV27; size: -; J: TRBJ2-7; DNA: TGTGCCAGCAGTTTATCGCTGGGGCGTACGTTGGGCGAGCAGTACTTC; CDR3: CASSLSLGRTLGEQYF
D: -; V: TRBV7-9; size: -; J: TRBJ1-6; DNA: TGTGCCAGCAGCCCCGATTCACCCCTCCACTTT; CDR3: CASSPDSPLHF
D: -; V: TRBV6-2/TRBV6-3; size: -; J: TRBJ1-2; DNA: TGTGCCAGCAGTCTCCTCGGGGGTTCCAACTATGGCTACACCTTC; CDR3: CASSLLGGSNYGYTF
D: TRBD1; V: TRBV18; size: -; J: TRBJ2-6; DNA: TGTGCCAGCTCACAAACCGCGGACAGGGGGGCCGTAGCTGGGGCCAACGTCCTGACTTTC; CDR3: CASSQTADRGAVAGANVLTF
D: TRBD2; V: TRBV9; size: once; J: TRBJ2-2; DNA: TGTGCCAGCAGCGTAGGGGCGAGCGGGGGCCCCCTGGGAACCGGGGAGCTGTTTTTT; CDR3: CASSVGASGGPLGTGELFF
D: TRBD1; V: TRBV5-1; size: -; J: TRBJ1-2; DNA: TGCGCCAGCACCCTTTCGGGACAGTCATATGGCTACACCTTC; CDR3: CASTLSGQSYGYTF
D: TRBD1; V: TRBV6-2/TRBV6-3; size: -; J: TRBJ1-1; DNA: TGTGCCAGCAGTTACGGTCGGAGGGGGACAGGGGGGAACACTGAAGCTTTCTTT; CDR3: CASSYGRRGTGGNTEAFF
D: -; V: TRBV7-3; size: once; J: TRBJ2-1; DNA: TGTGCCAGCAGCTTAAGCAGCTACAATGAGCAGTTCTTC; CDR3: CASSLSSYNEQFF
D: -; V: TRBV12-3/TRBV12-4; size: -; J: TRBJ1-2; DNA: TGTGCCAGCAGTTCATTAGGGGTGGATGGCTACACCTTC; CDR3: CASSSLGVDGYTF
D: -; V: TRBV12-3/TRBV12-4; size: -; J: TRBJ1-3; DNA: TGTGCCAGCAGTCCTTCTTACCGGGTATATTTT; CDR3: CASSPSYRVYF
D: TRBD1; V: TRBV25-1; size: -; J: TRBJ1-3; DNA: TGTGCCAGTGGGACAGGGCTCTCTGGAAACACCATATATTTT; CDR3: CASGTGLSGNTIYF
D: TRBD2; V: TRBV9; size: -; J: TRBJ2-5; DNA: TGTGCCAGCAGCGTATCGGGAGGACGAGAGACCCAGTACTTC; CDR3: CASSVSGGRETQYF
D: -; V: TRBV5-6; size: -; J: TRBJ1-5; DNA: TGTGCCAGCAGCTCGGACTATAGCAATCAGCCCCAGCATTTT; CDR3: CASSSDYSNQPQHF
D: -; V: TRBV6-5; size: -; J: TRBJ1-6; DNA: TGTGCCAGCAGGGAGGGTTACAGGTCACCCCTCCACTTT; CDR3: CASREGYRSPLHF
D: TRBD1; V: TRBV4-3; size: -; J: TRBJ1-2; DNA: TGCGCCAGCAGCCAAGTTTACAGGGGCAACTATGGCTACACCTTC; CDR3: CASSQVYRGNYGYTF
D: -; V: TRBV10-3; size: -; J: TRBJ2-3; DNA: TGTGCCATCAGTGAGCCCCCCGCTGGGGGCTACCAGTATTTT; CDR3: CAISEPPAGGYQYF
D: -; V: TRBV7-8; size: -; J: TRBJ1-3; DNA: TGTGCCAGCACCAATTACAGGGAGTCGACTGGAAACACCATATATTTT; CDR3: CASTNYRESTGNTIYF
D: TRBD1; V: TRBV7-2; size: -; J: TRBJ2-2; DNA: TGTGCCAGCAGCCTCACCTCCCGGACAGGGAACTCCGGGGAGCTGTTTTTT; CDR3: CASSLTSRTGNSGELFF
D: -; V: TRBV7-8; size: -; J: TRBJ1-1; DNA: TGTGCCAGCAGCTTACCGGACAGACATCTGATGAACACTGAAGCTTTCTTT; CDR3: CASSLPDRHLMNTEAFF
D: TRBD1; V: TRBV5-4; size: few; J: TRBJ1-2; DNA: TGTGCCAGCAGCCTCGGACAGGTGCGTGGCTACACCTTC; CDR3: CASSLGQVRGYTF
D: -; V: TRBV7-2; size: -; J: TRBJ1-2; DNA: TGTGCCAGCAGCTTACGAGGTTCGGATGGCTACACCTTC; CDR3: CASSLRGSDGYTF
D: TRBD1; V: TRBV5-1; size: once; J: TRBJ2-5; DNA: TGCGCCAGCAGCTCGGGACAGGGGGGAAGAGAGACCCAGTACTTC; CDR3: CASSSGQGGRETQYF
D: -; V: TRBV15; size: -; J: TRBJ1-4; DNA: TGTGCCACCAGCAGAGAGAGAGGACAGTATAGGCTTTTTTTT; CDR3: CATSRERGQYRLFF
D: -; V: TRBV27; size: -; J: TRBJ2-3; DNA: TGTGCCAGCAGTCGGACAGGTCGGCGGGACCCGTATTTT; CDR3: CASSRTGRRDPYF
D: TRBD1; V: TRBV7-2; size: -; J: TRBJ2-5; DNA: TGTGCCAGCAGCCAAGCCCATCGGACAGGGAGGGAGACCCAGTACTTC; CDR3: CASSQAHRTGRETQYF
D: -; V: TRBV6-1; size: -; J: TRBJ2-3; DNA: TGTGCCAGCAGTGAGGAGCGGAACACAGATACGCAGTATTTT; CDR3: CASSEERNTDTQYF
D: -; V: TRBV4-3; size: -; J: TRBJ2-1; DNA: TGCGCCAGCAGCCCATCAGGCGTTAATGAGCAGTTCTTC; CDR3: CASSPSGVNEQFF
D: TRBD1; V: TRBV28; size: -; J: TRBJ1-2; DNA: TGTGCCAGCAGTTTACGATCGTCGGGACAGTTCTATGGCTACACCTTC; CDR3: CASSLRSSGQFYGYTF
D: -; V: TRBV27; size: -; J: TRBJ1-5; DNA: TGTGCCAGCAGTCAAGCTTCGGGAGAGGATCAGCCCCAGCATTTT; CDR3: CASSQASGEDQPQHF
D: -; V: TRBV5-1; size: -; J: TRBJ1-5; DNA: TGCGCCAGCAGTGAAGGATCGTCGGGGAATCAGCCCCAGCATTTT; CDR3: CASSEGSSGNQPQHF
D: TRBD1; V: TRBV10-2; size: -; J: TRBJ1-5; DNA: TGCGCCAGCAGTGATGGGACAGGGACAGGTCAGCCCCAGCATTTT; CDR3: CASSDGTGTGQPQHF
D: TRBD1; V: TRBV12-3/TRBV12-4; size: -; J: TRBJ1-2; DNA: TGTGCCAGCAGTTTCGGACAGGCGCGCTACACCTTC; CDR3: CASSFGQARYTF
D: TRBD2; V: TRBV7-6; size: -; J: TRBJ2-5; DNA: TGTGCCAGCAGCCCGAAACGATCGCTAGCGGGGGGGCAGCGAGAGACCCAGTACTTC; CDR3: CASSPKRSLAGGQRETQYF
D: TRBD1; V: TRBV7-8; size: -; J: TRBJ2-7; DNA: TGTGCCAGCAGCCCCATTGTCACAGGGGTAGGGGAGCAGTACTTC; CDR3: CASSPIVTGVGEQYF
D: -; V: TRBV28; size: -; J: TRBJ2-7; DNA: TGTGCCAGCAGTTTAGGCCTGGGGCAGTTCCACGAGCAGTACTTC; CDR3: CASSLGLGQFHEQYF
D: -; V: TRBV14; size: -; J: TRBJ1-4; DNA: TGTGCCAGCAGCCAACCCCACACAGTACAGGAAAAACTGTTTTTT; CDR3: CASSQPHTVQEKLFF